This T cell receptor (beta chain) was sequenced in a study of chemoradiotherapy in HPV16-positive cancers (dated by TCRdb to between 2022 and 2023). A note on the overall study: Functional T-cell assays on cells from two HPV16-positive patients defined candidate HPV-specific T-cell clones and common TCR motifs. Whether T-cell immunity against the HPV oncoproteins E6 and E7 changes during chemoradiotherapy and whether survival is affected by this immunity were examined in the study. The candidate HPV-specific TCRs and motifs were then tracked in TCR repertoires from under 100 patients with HPV-related cancers. General study outcomes and caveats: Improved recurrence-free survival in HPV16-positive patients was associated with expansion of HPV-responsive T cells during chemoradiotherapy. Expansion of candidate HPV-specific clones and E7-related TCR motifs was observed in the tumor microenvironment during treatment, whereas no such expansion was observed for non-HPV-specific T cells. The functional definition of HPV-specific T cells was derived from only two HPV16-positive patients, and the survival association was reported for HPV16-positive patients.

On this clone itself: The antigen this receptor binds is unknown. No base quality information exists; no much larger clone differs at one position.

Because repertoires were sampled repeatedly during chemoradiotherapy, clonal expansion in the tumor microenvironment could be followed. The library relied on the immunoSEQ multiplex PCR assay. TCRdb retrieved this table from immuneACCESS and kept in-frame rearrangements only. Not all clones are present; in checked studies, unresolved V genes account for under half, and no reason is known for the remainder. Here the sample has several thousand clones; over 75% occur a single time. The ten largest clones add up to approximately 3.1% of the sample. As encoded in the germline V gene, CDR1 is SGDLS while CDR2 is YYNGEE. Between the V and J ends, shortened by 3 bases and 5 bases respectively, the junction contains 11 bases. CDR3 length: 14 amino acids, cysteine to phenylalanine. The entry retains the CDR3 DNA only, 42 bases that are in frame from base 1.

The clonotype comes from a human donor with HPV-associated anogenital cancer. The material sequenced was tumor tissue, taken from a patient who underwent chemoradiotherapy. The chain is made from TRBV9 and TRBJ2-2, with the D gene call left open. The CDR3 protein: CASSGPSETGELFF. In nucleotide form, the sequence is TGTGCCAGCAGCGGTCCAAGTGAAACCGGGGAGCTGTTTTTT.